The clone carrying this TCR beta chain was recorded a few times. What it binds is not known. The data were taken from a study of T cell repertoires in cytomegalovirus infection. As for the study in general: Both a matching HLA type and CMV infection were indicated by public TCR beta signatures.

Study-level results: The ex vivo response was dominated by HLA-C-restricted CMV-specific TCR beta clonotypes. Totalled public TCR beta family frequency picked out people who carried CMV plus the relevant HLA.

TCRdb analysed the reads with MiXCR anew, one entry per CDR3 protein. The table includes 200,000 to 250,000 distinct CDR3 sequences, 20% to 25% detected once. The CDR3 has 16 amino acids. Germline CDR1 reads SGHVS; CDR2 reads FNYEAQ. Trimming left V 5 bases short and J 6 bases short, with 22 bases between. The rearrangement joins TRBV7-6 to TRBJ1-2; no clear D. This TCR was sampled from a human donor in good health (CMV status not recorded). Some clones in this sample may be carry-over from other donors' samples. What was sequenced was CD8+ T cells from PBMCs. CDR3: CASSAPGWGEEDGYTF. As DNA, the CDR3 is TGTGCCAGCAGCGCCCCTGGTTGGGGAGAAGAGGATGGCTACACCTTC.